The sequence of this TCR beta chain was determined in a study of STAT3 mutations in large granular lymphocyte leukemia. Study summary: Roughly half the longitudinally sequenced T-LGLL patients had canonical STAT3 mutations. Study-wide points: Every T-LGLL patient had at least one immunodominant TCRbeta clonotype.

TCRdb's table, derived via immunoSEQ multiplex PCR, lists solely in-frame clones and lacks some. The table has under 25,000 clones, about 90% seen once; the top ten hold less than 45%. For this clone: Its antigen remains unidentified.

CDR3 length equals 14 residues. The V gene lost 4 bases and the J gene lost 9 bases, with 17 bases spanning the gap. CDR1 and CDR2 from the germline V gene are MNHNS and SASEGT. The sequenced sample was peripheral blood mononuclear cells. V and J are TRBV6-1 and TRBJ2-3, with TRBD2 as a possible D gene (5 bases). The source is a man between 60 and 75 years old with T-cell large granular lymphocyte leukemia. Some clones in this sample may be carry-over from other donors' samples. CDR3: CASSVDGKGGTQYF. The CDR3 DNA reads TGTGCCAGCAGTGTCGACGGGAAGGGTGGGACGCAGTATTTT.